These T cell receptor beta chains were read from a single sample in a study of blood T cells in healthy people across ages. In TCRdb, the 5' RACE reads were re-called with MiXCR into one record per CDR3 protein. The table has roughly 700,000 distinct CDR3 sequences, 32% seen once. Sample: blood. Receptors were obtained from a woman of 80 years or more in good health. Each CDR3 is given with its conserved first and last residue. Fields, in order: CDR3 length, D gene, J gene, V gene, clone size, CDR3 DNA, CDR3 protein. A D gene is named only where the DNA matches it firmly. For some rows the clone size is stated as once, few or many, or as a class when expanded; others skip it.

11 NA TRBJ2-5 TRBV20-1 many TGCAGTGCTGGAGGGGATGGGCCCCAGTACTTC CSAGGDGPQYF
16 TRBD2 TRBJ2-1 TRBV9 many TGTGCCAGCAGCGCCGACCCCGGCGGGGGAGGGAATGAGCAGTTCTTC CASSADPGGGGNEQFF
16 NA TRBJ2-7 TRBV6-1 many TGTGCCAGCAGTGAAGCGCTTTCCGGCGCCACCTACGAGCAGTACTTC CASSEALSGATYEQYF
16 NA TRBJ2-1 TRBV7-8 many TGTGCCAGCAGCTTAGTCCGACAGCAGATCTACAATGAGCAGTTCTTC CASSLVRQQIYNEQFF
16 TRBD2 TRBJ2-5 TRBV7-8 NA TGTGCCGGCAGCTCCTGGACTAGCGGGAGAGAAGAGACCCAGTACTTC CAGSSWTSGREETQYF
12 NA TRBJ2-5 TRBV30 many TGTGCCTGGGGGACACCGCAAGAGACCCAGTACTTC CAWGTPQETQYF
15 TRBD1 TRBJ2-1 TRBV6-2/TRBV6-3 many TGTGCCAGCAGCTCCGGACAGGGCCCCTACAATGAGCAGTTCTTC CASSSGQGPYNEQFF
15 NA TRBJ1-1 TRBV6-5 few TGTGCCAGCAGTTACTCGCGGGGGCTAGGGACTGAAGCTTTCTTT CASSYSRGLGTEAFF
15 TRBD1 TRBJ2-3 TRBV7-2 NA TGTGCCACGACAGGGGAATTGATAAGCACAGATACGCAGTATTTT CATTGELISTDTQYF
15 NA TRBJ1-2 TRBV6-1 many TGTGCCAGCAGTGAAGGTTTGGACAGTAACTATGGCTACACCTTC CASSEGLDSNYGYTF
13 NA TRBJ2-2 TRBV5-1 NA TGCGCCAGCACGGCCGGGGGCACCGGGGAGCTGTTTTTT CASTAGGTGELFF
11 NA TRBJ1-2 TRBV29-1 NA TGCAGCGTCAACATCTGGGATGGCTACACCTTC CSVNIWDGYTF
15 TRBD1 TRBJ1-6 TRBV12-3/TRBV12-4 many TGTGCCAGCGGCAAGGACAGGGGTGCTAATTCACCCCTCCACTTT CASGKDRGANSPLHF
13 NA TRBJ1-1 TRBV12-3/TRBV12-4 NA TGTGCCAGCGGCCCCCAGGGTAACACTGAAGCTTTCTTT CASGPQGNTEAFF
17 NA TRBJ1-1 TRBV20-1 NA TGCAGTGCCCCAAAGACCGGGACCGTCTACATGGACACTGAAGCTTTCTTT CSAPKTGTVYMDTEAFF
12 NA TRBJ2-7 TRBV30 few TGTGCCTGTCACCGGTCCCCCTACGAGCAGTACTTC CACHRSPYEQYF
12 NA TRBJ2-1 TRBV13 NA TGTGCCAGCAGCTCCTACAGCGATGAGCAGTTCTTC CASSSYSDEQFF
16 TRBD1 TRBJ2-3 TRBV10-3 many TGTGCCATCAGTGAAGGGCAGGGGGTAGGCACAGATACGCAGTATTTT CAISEGQGVGTDTQYF
14 NA TRBJ1-2 TRBV20-1 many TGCAGTGCTAGAGTCCTGGGCAGGGCCTATGGCTACACCTTC CSARVLGRAYGYTF
14 TRBD1 TRBJ2-7 TRBV6-1 many TGTGCCAGCATTCCGACAGGGGATCTCTACGAGCAGTACTTC CASIPTGDLYEQYF
14 TRBD1 TRBJ2-1 TRBV20-1 few TGCAGTGCTAGAGTACAGGGGGCTGGGAATGAGCAGTTCTTC CSARVQGAGNEQFF
14 NA TRBJ1-2 TRBV20-1 many TGCAGTGCTAGGGAAGGAGCCGAGTCCTATGGCTACACCTTC CSAREGAESYGYTF
14 NA TRBJ2-3 TRBV5-1 NA TGCGCCAGCAGCATTCAGGGTCTGGAAGATACGCAGTATTTT CASSIQGLEDTQYF
16 TRBD2 TRBJ2-3 TRBV10-3 many TGTGCCATCAGTGAATTCGAGCGGGGGCCACAGGATACGCAGTATTTT CAISEFERGPQDTQYF
14 NA TRBJ2-1 TRBV7-3 NA TGTGCCAGCAGCTTAAGTGGACAGCAAGAGACTCAGTTCTTC CASSLSGQQETQFF
12 NA TRBJ2-5 TRBV28 many TGTGCCAGCAGGGGCCCCCCGGAGACCCAGTACTTC CASRGPPETQYF
14 NA TRBJ2-5 TRBV30 NA TGTGCCTGGAGTGCCTCACCCGGGGGAGAGACCCAGTACTTC CAWSASPGGETQYF
15 NA TRBJ2-5 TRBV7-2 many TGTGCCAGCAGTTTTAATCCGGGGTACGAAGAGACCCAGTACTTC CASSFNPGYEETQYF
13 NA TRBJ2-6 TRBV7-6 NA TGTGCCAGCGCTGTCTCTGGGGCCAACGTCCTGACTTTC CASAVSGANVLTF
15 TRBD1 TRBJ1-1 TRBV20-1 few TGCAGTGCTAGAGATCGCCAGGGGGGGTGGACTGAAGCTTTCTTT CSARDRQGGWTEAFF
14 NA TRBJ2-1 TRBV12-3/TRBV12-4 many TGTGCCAGCAGCCGACGGGCCGCGGGTTGGGAGCAGTTCTTC CASSRRAAGWEQFF
15 TRBD2 TRBJ2-7 TRBV7-2 NA TGTGCCAGCAGCTTAGATACAGCGGGAGGCCCCGAGCAGTACTTC CASSLDTAGGPEQYF
13 NA TRBJ2-7 TRBV7-2 NA TGTGCCAGCAGCATAGCGGCGGACTACGAGCAGTACTTC CASSIAADYEQYF
12 NA TRBJ1-6 TRBV6-6 NA TGTGCCAGCAGTCACGAATCCTCACCCCTCCACTTT CASSHESSPLHF
14 NA TRBJ1-1 TRBV6-5 many TGTGCCAGCAGTTCCAGGGTTGGGAACACTGAAGCTTTCTTT CASSSRVGNTEAFF